This T cell receptor beta chain derives from a study of blood T cell repertoires in COVID-19. CDR3 length: 13 residues. The V gene's germline CDR1 is SGHTA and CDR2 FQGTGA. V shed 2 bases and J shed 4 bases, with 8 bases lying between them. In Cohort 3, a recovered donor had either two negative PCRs, clearance, or symptom resolution. The repertoire was sequenced with immunoSEQ multiplex PCR; TCRdb's copy has only in-frame clones and lacks some. The sample shows roughly 150,000 clones, 70% to 90% of them seen only once. The receptor's source is a man aged 40-50 years who had recovered from COVID-19. V usage is TRBV7-3 and J usage is TRBJ1-1, with a weak D call TRBD1 (5 bases). Sequenced: PBMCs or T cells enriched from blood (not recorded which). Here the CDR3 reads CASSLGAATEAFF. DNA of the CDR3: TGTGCCAGCAGCTTAGGGGCTGCCACTGAAGCTTTCTTT. Full variable domain (rest looked up from reference TRBV7-3 and TRBJ1-1): GAGVSQTPSNKVTEKGKYVELRCDPISGHTALYWYRQSLGQGPEFLIYFQGTGAADDSGLPNDRFFAVRPEGSVSTLKIQRTERGDSAVYLCASSLGAATEAFFGQGTRLTVV.